The 30 T cell receptor beta chains given below trace back to one sample, sequenced in a study of T cells expressing NK-cell markers. Reprocessing the 5' RACE reads, TCRdb reports a single entry for every CDR3 protein and omits DNA. The specimen's table records around 180,000 distinct CDR3 sequences. Input material: blood T cells: a sorted CD56 or NKG2C T cell subset, CD4+ or CD8+ T cells, or bulk PBMC T cells (not recorded which). Receptors were obtained from a man aged 18 to 70 in good health.

The CDR3 here is CASSSGGTAQPQHF. The rearrangement links TRBV12-3 or TRBV12-4 to TRBJ1-5; TCRdb proposes TRBD1, but this gene call is untestable without DNA. The CDR3 runs 14 residues.

The J gene is TRBJ1-5, the V gene TRBV6-2 or TRBV6-3; TCRdb's D gene call, TRBD1, goes unchecked for lack of DNA. Looked up from germline, CDR1 is MNHEY and CDR2 is SVGEGT. This CDR3 is built from 14 residues. The CDR3 loop is CASSYKGAVQPQHF.

The rearrangement links TRBV28 to TRBJ2-3. In germline, CDR1 is MDHEN, CDR2 SYDVKM. The length of the CDR3 is 15 residues. Here the CDR3 reads CASSWTEPSTDTQYF. Drawing the rest from reference TRBV28 and TRBJ2-3, the complete variable domain is DVKVTQSSRYLVKRTGEKVFLECVQDMDHENMFWYRQDPGLGLRLIYFSYDVKMKEKGDIPEGYSVSREKKERFSLILESASTNQTSMYLCASSWTEPSTDTQYFGPGTRLTVL.

V gene TRBV2 combines with J gene TRBJ2-3; the D call from TCRdb, TRBD2, cannot be confirmed without DNA. Germline values: CDR1 SNHLY, CDR2 FYNNEI. The CDR3 runs 17 residues. This CDR3 reads CASSESSSGGVADTQYF.

The chain links TRBV6-2 or TRBV6-3 to TRBJ2-6; the D call from TCRdb, TRBD1, cannot be confirmed without DNA. CDR1 and CDR2 (germline): MNHEY, SVGEGT. CDR3 size: 17 residues. The CDR3 loop is CASRPGTGYSGANVLTF.

The chain is built from TRBV27 and TRBJ2-1; the D call from TCRdb, TRBD1, cannot be confirmed without DNA. CDR1 MNHEY and CDR2 SMNVEV come from the germline V gene (reference sequence). The CDR3 runs 13 residues. The CDR3 protein is CASSLSRDNEQFF.

J is TRBJ2-3 and V is TRBV4-1. This CDR3 comprises 17 residues. Per germline, CDR1 MGHRA and CDR2 YSYEKL. CDR3 protein: CASSQGFGTLSTDTQYF.

The rearrangement uses TRBV18 and TRBJ2-7; absent DNA, TCRdb's TRBD1 call cannot be checked. Germline V gene lookup returns CDR1 KGHSH and CDR2 LQKENI. The CDR3 is made up of 15 amino acids. Here the CDR3 reads CASSPPAGGPYEQYF.

The chain links TRBV6-1 to TRBJ2-7; TCRdb picks TRBD1, but there is no DNA to check that call. The CDR3 consists of 17 residues. The germline gives CDR1 MNHNS, CDR2 SASEGT. The CDR3: CASSENVRDGGNYEQYF.

V is TRBV9 and J is TRBJ2-2; TCRdb's D call, TRBD1, is unchecked because there is no DNA. This CDR3 comprises 14 residues. Per the germline V gene, CDR1 is SGDLS and CDR2 is YYNGEE. The CDR3 region is CASRPEGGNGELFF.

This chain connects TRBV27 to TRBJ1-1. CDR3 size: 13 residues. Germline assignment: CDR1 MNHEY and CDR2 SMNVEV (reference sequence). The CDR3 sequence: CASAQYRNTEAFF.

The CDR3 loop is CASSTSGTGGGEQFF. The chain joins TRBV9 to TRBJ2-1; TCRdb lists TRBD1, though no DNA is available to test this call. The germline V gene encodes CDR1 SGDLS and CDR2 YYNGEE. The CDR3 sequence is 15 residues long.

The chain is built from TRBV7-2 and TRBJ1-5; TCRdb's D gene call, TRBD1, goes unchecked for lack of DNA. CDR1 is SGHTA and CDR2 is FQGNSA in the germline V gene. The CDR3 covers 16 residues. The CDR3 loop is CASSSIPGQGNQPQHF.

This chain links TRBV19 with TRBJ2-3. The CDR3 runs 14 residues. Germline CDR1 and CDR2: LNHDA and SQIVND (reference sequence). The chain's CDR3 is CASSIYQPTDTQYF.

The chain is built from TRBV29-1 and TRBJ2-3; without DNA, the TCRdb call of TRBD2 cannot be checked. The CDR3 length is 12 residues. Germline V gene sequence: CDR1 SQVTM, CDR2 ANQGSEA. CDR3 sequence reads: CVATSGTDTQYF.

The chain recombines TRBV19 with TRBJ1-3; TCRdb's D call, TRBD1, is unchecked because there is no DNA. The CDR3 spans 15 residues. CDR1 is LNHDA and CDR2 is SQIVND in the germline V gene (reference sequence). The CDR3 protein is CASSTGTGSGNTIYF.

The V call is TRBV9, the J call TRBJ2-5. This CDR3 comprises 13 residues. Germline-derived CDR1 and CDR2 are SGDLS and YYNGEE. CDR3 loop: CASSVLEDETQYF.

The V gene is TRBV6-5, the J gene TRBJ2-1; TCRdb lists TRBD1, though no DNA is available to test this call. Germline V gene lookup returns CDR1 MNHEY and CDR2 SVGAGI. The CDR3 is 16 amino acids. The CDR3 loop reads CASSYSTGHQYNEQFF.

This chain connects TRBV2 to TRBJ2-5. CDR3 length: 16 residues. Germline V gene data show CDR1 as SNHLY and CDR2 as FYNNEI. The CDR3 sequence: CASSEARRLLEETQYF. The full variable domain, rest sourced from reference TRBV2 and TRBJ2-5, is EPEVTQTPSHQVTQMGQEVILRCVPISNHLYFYWYRQILGQKVEFLVSFYNNEISEKSEIFDDQFSVERPDGSNFTLKIRSTKLEDSAMYFCASSEARRLLEETQYFGPGTRLLVL.

Here the CDR3 reads CASSPGLAGGKFF. This rearrangement joins TRBV13 to TRBJ2-1; the TCRdb D gene call, TRBD2, has no DNA to confirm it. The CDR3 is 13 residues long. Germline V gene sequence: CDR1 PRHDT, CDR2 FYEKMQ (reference sequence).

The chain joins TRBV27 to TRBJ2-7. The germline V gene encodes CDR1 MNHEY and CDR2 SMNVEV (reference sequence). The CDR3 is 15 amino acids. The CDR3 sequence: CASSLTRPAFYEQYF.

The rearrangement uses TRBV2 and TRBJ2-3; TCRdb lists TRBD2, though no DNA is available to test this call. Germline V gene lookup returns CDR1 SNHLY and CDR2 FYNNEI. The CDR3 runs 16 residues. This CDR3 reads CASSGWSGGSADTQYF.

The rearrangement joins TRBV9 to TRBJ2-3; TCRdb's assignment of TRBD1 cannot be checked, as there is no DNA. Germline loops: CDR1 SGDLS, CDR2 YYNGEE. This CDR3 has 17 residues. The CDR3 loop is CASSDPRGAGVTDTQYF.

The V gene is TRBV20-1, the J gene TRBJ2-3; the D call from TCRdb, TRBD2, cannot be confirmed without DNA. This CDR3 has 15 amino acids. Per the germline V gene, CDR1 is DFQATT and CDR2 is SNEGSKA (reference sequence). CDR3 amino acids: CSASPLAGGLDTQYF.

The V call is TRBV7-9, the J call TRBJ2-3; TCRdb selects TRBD2, and the lack of DNA leaves this call unchecked. Germline CDR1 SEHNR, CDR2 FQNEAQ (reference sequence). This CDR3 has 15 residues. The CDR3 reads CASSFGAGVGDTQYF.

V gene TRBV9 combines with J gene TRBJ2-7; with no DNA, the TCRdb D assignment of TRBD2 cannot be verified. Germline-derived CDR1 and CDR2 are SGDLS and YYNGEE. The CDR3 totals 14 residues. The CDR3 loop reads CASSDRGVGNEQYF.

V is TRBV21-1 and J is TRBJ1-1; the TCRdb call, TRBD1, lacks DNA for checking. TRBV21-1 is a known pseudogene. The CDR3 consists of 12 residues. This CDR3 reads CASSNRVSEAFF.

This CDR3 is CSARDSGTSGEEETQYF. The V and J genes are TRBV20-1 and TRBJ2-5; TCRdb's D gene call, TRBD2, goes unchecked for lack of DNA. The V gene's germline CDR1 is DFQATT and CDR2 SNEGSKA (reference sequence). The CDR3 has 17 residues.

This CDR3 reads CASSGSSVNTEAFF. V is TRBV23-1 and J is TRBJ1-1. TRBV23-1 falls under the ORF class, with uncertain function. This CDR3 spans 14 amino acids.

V gene TRBV28 combines with J gene TRBJ1-2; TCRdb returns TRBD1, unconfirmable since there is no DNA. The CDR3 has 15 residues. Germline-derived CDR1 and CDR2 are MDHEN and SYDVKM. The CDR3 loop reads CASRTDRGTDYGYTF.